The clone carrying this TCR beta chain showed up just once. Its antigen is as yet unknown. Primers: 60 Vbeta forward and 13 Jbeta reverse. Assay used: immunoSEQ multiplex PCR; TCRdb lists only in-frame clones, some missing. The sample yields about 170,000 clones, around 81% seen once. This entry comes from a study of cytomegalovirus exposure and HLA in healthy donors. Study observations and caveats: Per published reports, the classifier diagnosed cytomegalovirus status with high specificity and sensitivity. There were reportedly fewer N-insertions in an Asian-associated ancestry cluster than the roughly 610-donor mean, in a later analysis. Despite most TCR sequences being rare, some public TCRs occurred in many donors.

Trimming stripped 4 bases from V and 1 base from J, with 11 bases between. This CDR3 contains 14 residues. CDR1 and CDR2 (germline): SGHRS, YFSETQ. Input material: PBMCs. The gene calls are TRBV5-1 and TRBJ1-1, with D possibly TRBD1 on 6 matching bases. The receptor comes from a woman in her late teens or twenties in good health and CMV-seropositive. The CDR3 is CASSPGTQNTEAFF. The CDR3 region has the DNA TGCGCCAGCAGCCCGGGGACACAGAACACTGAAGCTTTCTTT.